The entry below describes one TCR beta chain. A read error may produce the germline difference seen at one junction end. Unsorted whole blood yielded the blood RNA, and germline DNA was also extracted. This CDR3 contains 16 residues. Germline V gives CDR1 LGHNA, CDR2 YSLEER. The data derive from a study of tumor-infiltrating lymphocytes in primary liver carcinoma. A primer matching the constant region was used to make TCR beta cDNA from about 500 ng of total RNA. Libraries for TCR beta were built through three nested multiplex PCR rounds, which together made up a slightly modified ARM-PCR procedure. Both of the initial two PCR rounds ran for about 11 cycles and employed TRBV1-TRBV30 forward primers alongside a C-beta reverse primer. One entry per CDR3 protein results from TCRdb running MiXCR on the multiplex PCR reads. The sample consists of some 320,000 distinct CDR3 sequences, less than 75% of them appearing once.

The chain employs TRBV4-3 and TRBJ2-7, with TRBD1 as a possible D gene (6 bases). The receptor's source is a man aged 40-49 years with primary liver carcinoma and hepatitis B virus infection. Sequences were obtained from peripheral blood. The CDR3 DNA follows: TGCGCTAGCAGCCATCTCACCGGGACAAAAGGGTACGAGCAGTACTTC. This gives the protein CASSHLTGTKGYEQYF.